Listed here is a single T cell receptor (beta chain). The data are from a study of blood T cell repertoires in COVID-19. The overall study: Whether acute or convalescent, the COVID-19 samples came from the United States, Italy and Spain. Nucleic acid was either cDNA or gDNA, and it came from T cells, B-cell-depleted T cells, or PBMCs.

In the original processing: Counts of nucleated cells, estimated from reference gene primer amplification, were obtained. Sequencing used immunoSEQ multiplex PCR; TCRdb keeps in-frame clones, though not all of them. V and J calls plus clone size are reproduced from that table; the DNA served to infer D and trimming. Of about 300,000 clones in the sample, around 88% were seen once. This CDR3 is built from 15 residues. From germline, CDR1 is PRHDT and CDR2 FYEKMQ (reference sequence). The V end lost 5 bases, the J end lost 2 bases, and 15 bases lay between the germline ends. The chain recombines TRBV13 with TRBJ1-2, with a tentative D call TRBD1 (5 bases). The receptor comes from a woman aged 45-65 years with acute or convalescent COVID-19. Sequenced input: peripheral blood. Here the CDR3 DNA reads TGTGCCAGCAGCACTGCTCCGACAGCCAACTATGGCTACACCTTC. Protein: CASSTAPTANYGYTF. Using reference TRBV13 and TRBJ1-2 for the parts outside the CDR3, the full variable domain is AAGVIQSPRHLIKEKRETATLKCYPIPRHDTVYWYQQGPGQDPQFLISFYEKMQSDKGSIPDRFSAQQFSDYHSELNMSSLELGDSALYFCASSTAPTANYGYTFGSGTRLTVV.